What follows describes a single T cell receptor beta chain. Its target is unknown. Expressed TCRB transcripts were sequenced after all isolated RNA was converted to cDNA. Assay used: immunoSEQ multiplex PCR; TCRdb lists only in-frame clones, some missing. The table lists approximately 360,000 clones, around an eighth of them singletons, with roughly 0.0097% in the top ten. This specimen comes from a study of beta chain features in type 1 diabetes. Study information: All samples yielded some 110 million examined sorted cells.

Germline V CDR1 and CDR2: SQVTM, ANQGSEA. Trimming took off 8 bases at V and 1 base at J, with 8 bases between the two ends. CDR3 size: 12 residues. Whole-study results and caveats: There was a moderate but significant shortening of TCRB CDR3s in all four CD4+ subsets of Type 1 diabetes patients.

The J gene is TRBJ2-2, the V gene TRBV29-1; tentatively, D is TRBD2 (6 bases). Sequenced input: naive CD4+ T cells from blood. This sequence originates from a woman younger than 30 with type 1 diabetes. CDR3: CSLRGNTGELFF. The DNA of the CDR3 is TGCAGCCTGCGGGGGAACACCGGGGAGCTGTTTTTT.